This entry features one T cell receptor (beta chain) sequence. This record belongs to a study of T cell clones after liver transplantation. Turning to the study itself: Graft-donor-reactive sequences were compared with third-party-reactive TCRbeta sequences from pre-transplant mixed lymphocyte reactions.

Method: immunoSEQ multiplex PCR; TCRdb's copy keeps in-frame clones and lacks some. Among more than 65,000 clones listed, roughly 90% were seen once. CDR1 SGHKS and CDR2 YYEKEE come from the germline V gene (reference sequence). V was pared by 1 base and J by 1 base, with 3 bases between. The CDR3 spans 13 residues. This material consisted of CD4+ T cells from blood, taken before liver transplant. V and J are TRBV5-5 and TRBJ1-3; D not resolved. The clonotype was recovered from a human donor who received a liver transplant. Here the CDR3 reads CASSLSSGNTIYF. The DNA of the CDR3 is TGTGCCAGCAGCTTGAGTTCTGGAAACACCATATATTTT.